One sample yielded the 26 T cell receptor beta chains listed below, sequenced in a study of blood T cell repertoires in COVID-19. Assay used: immunoSEQ multiplex PCR; TCRdb lists only in-frame clones, some missing. The sample carries 150,000 to 200,000 clones, 85% recorded once. The sample comprised peripheral blood. The receptors originated from a human donor with acute or convalescent COVID-19. The donor label of this sample is uncertain.

The rearrangement uses TRBV5-1 and TRBJ1-2, with TRBD1 matching over 8 bases. V was pared by 0 bases and J by 4 bases, with 11 bases of the junction left unmatched. The length of the CDR3 is 17 residues. From germline, CDR1 is SGHRS and CDR2 YFSETQ. DNA of the CDR3: TGCGCCAGCAGCTTGGGGACAGGGTTTTTGGGAGTCTATGGCTACACCTTC. It yields the protein CASSLGTGFLGVYGYTF.

This chain uses TRBV24-1 with TRBJ2-1, with 9 bases fitting TRBD2. With V trimmed by 4 bases and J by 1 base, 4 bases remained unmatched. From germline, CDR1 is KGHDR and CDR2 SFDVKD. The CDR3 extends over 16 amino acids. CDR3 nucleotides: TGTGCCACCAGTGACTCGCTAGCGGGGTCCTACAATGAGCAGTTCTTC. This encodes CATSDSLAGSYNEQFF.

The chain has TRBV27 and TRBJ2-1; 7 positions match TRBD2. The germline V gene has CDR1 MNHEY and CDR2 SMNVEV (reference sequence). J was trimmed by 2 bases and V by 3 bases; bases with no gene match: 7. The CDR3 runs to 16 residues. DNA for the CDR3: TGTGCCAGCAGTTTGTTTGGGACTATCCCCTACAATGAGCAGTTCTTC. Amino acids: CASSLFGTIPYNEQFF.

This chain joins TRBV19 and TRBJ2-4, with 10 nucleotides matching TRBD2. The germline V gene encodes CDR1 LNHDA and CDR2 SQIVND (reference sequence). J lost 1 base, V lost 0 bases, and 3 bases had no gene match. There are 17 residues in the CDR3. CDR3 DNA sequence: TGTGCCAGTAGTATAGATAATAGCGGGGGGGCCAAAAACATTCAGTACTTC. This translates into CASSIDNSGGAKNIQYF.

This clone was counted between two and nine times. V and J are TRBV4-1 and TRBJ2-7, with a tentative D call TRBD2 (5 bases). Germline assignment: CDR1 MGHRA and CDR2 YSYEKL. The ends were cut back, 0 bases at V and 0 bases at J, with 12 bases in the middle. The CDR3 is 16 amino acids. The CDR3 DNA reads as TGCGCCAGCAGCCAAGATCGGGGAAGCGCCTCCTACGAGCAGTACTTC. Translated: CASSQDRGSASYEQYF.

V and J are TRBV4-3 and TRBJ1-6; weak D call: TRBD1 (6 bases). Looked up from germline, CDR1 is LGHNA and CDR2 is YSLEER. The V gene lost 0 bases and the J gene lost 0 bases, with 18 bases spanning the gap. The CDR3 is made up of 20 amino acids. The CDR3 reads CASSQEIAGAASSYNSPLHF. The CDR3 DNA follows: TGCGCCAGCAGCCAAGAGATAGCGGGGGCTGCCAGCTCCTATAATTCACCCCTCCACTTT.

The count of this clone is one. The V gene is TRBV19, the J gene TRBJ2-2, with D unresolved. The CDR3 extends over 14 amino acids. CDR1 and CDR2 from the germline V gene are LNHDA and SQIVND (reference sequence). V was shortened by 4 bases and J by 1 base, with 7 bases between the two germline ends. CDR3 in amino acids: CASSTKLNTGELFF. DNA of the CDR3: TGTGCCAGTAGTACTAAATTGAACACCGGGGAGCTGTTTTTT.

The CDR3 coding sequence is TGTGCCAGCAGCTCCGCGGGGGGGCGGACCCCCTACGAGCAGTACTTC. Protein product: CASSSAGGRTPYEQYF. The J gene is TRBJ2-7, the V gene TRBV5-4; 9 bases are a match to TRBD2. This CDR3 comprises 16 residues. Trimming took 3 bases from V and 2 from J; bases not matched to a gene: 9. Germline loops: CDR1 SGHNT, CDR2 YYREEE (reference sequence). Complete variable domain (other parts from reference TRBV5-4 and TRBJ2-7): ETGVTQSPTHLIKTRGQQVTLRCSSQSGHNTVSWYQQALGQGPQFIFQYYREEENGRGNFPPRFSGLQFPNYSSELNVNALELDDSALYLCASSSAGGRTPYEQYFGPGTRLTVT.

This clone was seen only a few times. This chain joins TRBV29-1 and TRBJ1-2; D is perhaps TRBD1 (6 bases). V was pared by 0 bases and J by 4 bases, with 9 bases between. The CDR3 loop spans 13 amino acids. Germline V gene data show CDR1 as SQVTM and CDR2 as ANQGSEA. The CDR3 nucleotides are TGCAGCGTTGAAGAGTCAGGGGCCTATGGCTACACCTTC. Its translation: CSVEESGAYGYTF.

J is TRBJ1-4 and V is TRBV7-2; a weak D match, TRBD1 (5 bases). From germline, CDR1 is SGHTA and CDR2 FQGNSA. The ends were cut back, 1 base at V and 8 bases at J, with 11 bases in the middle. The CDR3 covers 14 residues. As DNA, the CDR3 is TGTGCCAGCAGCTTAGGCGGGGGACTAGAAAAACTGTTTTTT. Amino acid sequence: CASSLGGGLEKLFF.

Only one count was recorded for this clone. V gene TRBV7-2 combines with J gene TRBJ1-1, with 7 bases aligning to TRBD1. The CDR3 is 17 amino acids. With V trimmed by 5 bases and J by 5 bases, 17 bases remained unmatched. Germline V CDR1 and CDR2: SGHTA, FQGNSA. The CDR3 region has the DNA TGTGCCAGCAGCCCGCGACAGGGAATAAGGAAGGGGACTGAAGCTTTCTTT. Translated, it gives CASSPRQGIRKGTEAFF.

The chain links TRBV24-1 to TRBJ2-2; 8 bases agree with TRBD1. With V trimmed by 2 bases and J by 4 bases, 5 bases remained unmatched. CDR1 is KGHDR, CDR2 SFDVKD, per germline. There are 16 residues in the CDR3. The CDR3 sequence is CATSDSTGGITGELFF. The CDR3, as DNA: TGTGCCACCAGTGATTCCACAGGGGGTATCACCGGGGAGCTGTTTTTT.

The V and J genes are TRBV2 and TRBJ2-3, with 9 bases aligning to TRBD1. Germline-derived CDR1 and CDR2 are SNHLY and FYNNEI. After removal of 4 bases from V and 0 bases from J, the junction contained 5 bases not matched to a gene. The length of the CDR3 is 16 residues. CDR3 protein: CASSGRTGESTDTQYF. In DNA, the CDR3 is TGTGCCAGCAGTGGACGGACAGGGGAAAGCACAGATACGCAGTATTTT.

Of note for this clone: Additional DNA sequences in this sample encode the identical CDR3. This chain connects TRBV6-5 to TRBJ1-4; 12 bases are a match to TRBD1. V gave up 0 bases and J gave up 8 bases; unmatched junction bases: 1. Per the germline V gene, CDR1 is MNHEY and CDR2 is SVGAGI. The length of the CDR3 is 15 residues. CDR3 bases: TGTGCCAGCAGTTACTCCGGGACAGGGGGCGAAAAACTGTTTTTT. This translates into CASSYSGTGGEKLFF.

This chain joins TRBV3-1 (or the pseudogene TRBV3-2) and TRBJ2-1, with D perhaps matching TRBD1 (6 bases). Trimming left V 4 bases short and J 0 bases short, with 16 bases between. Germline V gives CDR1 LGHDT, CDR2 YNNKEL (reference sequence). The CDR3 has 17 residues. The CDR3 DNA sequence: TGTGCCAGCAGCCGCAGGGCAGGGGCGAGCTCCTACAATGAGCAGTTCTTC. Its translation is CASSRRAGASSYNEQFF.

The rearrangement joins TRBV11-3 to TRBJ1-4; D is possibly TRBD1 (5 bases). The germline V gene has CDR1 SGHNT and CDR2 YENEEA. CDR3 length equals 16 residues. V dropped 4 bases and J dropped 8 bases, with 20 bases sitting between them. Here the CDR3 DNA reads TGTGCCAGCAGCTCCGGGGGGAGAGGAGTCGGGGAAAAACTGTTTTTT. Translating it yields CASSSGGRGVGEKLFF.

The chain uses TRBV6-2 or TRBV6-3 and TRBJ1-1; D is perhaps TRBD1 (5 bases). The CDR3 runs to 14 residues. The V and J ends lost 2 bases and 4 bases respectively, with 11 bases between them. Germline CDR1 MNHEY, CDR2 SVGEGT. CDR3 sequence (DNA): TGTGCCAGCAGTTACCCCGACAGACTCACTGAAGCTTTCTTT. This encodes CASSYPDRLTEAFF.

This clone has more than one count but fewer than ten. This chain connects TRBV28 to TRBJ1-1; tentatively, D is TRBD1 (5 bases). V lost 3 bases and J 3 bases, leaving 11 bases between the germline ends. The CDR3 extends over 14 amino acids. CDR1 MDHEN and CDR2 SYDVKM come from the germline V gene. CDR3 protein: CASSFIPGDTEAFF. The DNA of the CDR3 is TGTGCCAGCAGTTTCATACCGGGGGACACTGAAGCTTTCTTT.

The rearrangement uses TRBV2 and TRBJ1-1; 8 nucleotides match TRBD1. Per the germline V gene, CDR1 is SNHLY and CDR2 is FYNNEI. The V segment lost 6 bases and the J segment 0 bases; nucleotides outside the gene matches: 6. This CDR3 spans 15 amino acids. The CDR3: CASRETDRVNTEAFF. The CDR3 DNA sequence: TGTGCCAGCAGGGAGACGGACAGGGTGAACACTGAAGCTTTCTTT.

The V gene is TRBV11-3, the J gene TRBJ2-7; TRBD1 agrees at 9 bases. CDR1 SGHNT and CDR2 YENEEA come from the germline V gene. Trimming at V came to 1 base and at J to 0 bases, leaving 4 bases not matched to a gene. The CDR3 runs to 16 residues. The DNA of the CDR3 is TGTGCCAGCAGCTTAGTTCCGGGACAGGGCTCCTACGAGCAGTACTTC. Its translation: CASSLVPGQGSYEQYF.

J is TRBJ1-5 and V is TRBV3-1 (or the pseudogene TRBV3-2), with D maybe TRBD1 (5 bases). Germline V lookup: CDR1 LGHDT, CDR2 YNNKEL (reference sequence). V was pared by 3 bases and J by 5 bases, with 8 bases between. CDR3 size: 13 residues. The DNA of the CDR3 is TGTGCCAGCAGCCATCCGGGGGATCAGCCCCAGCATTTT. It is translated as CASSHPGDQPQHF.

This clone was seen once. The J gene is TRBJ2-7, the V gene TRBV7-9, with 9 bases that match TRBD2. Per germline, CDR1 SEHNR and CDR2 FQNEAQ (reference sequence). J was trimmed by 6 bases and V by 6 bases; bases with no gene match: 9. The CDR3 runs to 14 residues. CDR3 sequence (DNA): TGTGCCAGCAGTGGAATTAGCGGGGGTGCCGAGCAGTACTTC. It encodes CASSGISGGAEQYF.

This chain links TRBV10-3 with TRBJ2-7, with no clear D. The CDR3 is made up of 19 amino acids. Germline V gene lookup returns CDR1 ENHRY and CDR2 SYGVKD. V gave up 0 bases and J gave up 0 bases, with 21 bases separating them. Here the CDR3 reads CAISESPPSGTTISYEQYF. CDR3 in DNA: TGTGCCATCAGTGAGTCCCCCCCTTCCGGAACTACGATCTCCTACGAGCAGTACTTC.

The CDR3 DNA reads TGTGCCAGCAGCGTAGCCGGGACAGGGCTATTCAAGGGGTATGGCTACACCTTC. Encoded protein: CASSVAGTGLFKGYGYTF. This chain links TRBV9 with TRBJ1-2; 9 nucleotides match TRBD1. CDR1 is SGDLS and CDR2 is YYNGEE in the germline V gene. CDR3 length: 18 amino acids. The V and J ends lost 0 bases and 5 bases, in that order; junction bases with no gene match: 14.

The chain joins TRBV29-1 to TRBJ1-6, with 8 bases identical to TRBD1. The ends lost 7 bases at V and 9 bases at J; junction bases unmatched: 8. This CDR3 has 13 amino acids. The germline gives CDR1 SQVTM, CDR2 ANQGSEA. In DNA, the CDR3 is TGCAGCGCCAGACAGGGGTCAAGTTCACCCCTCCACTTT. It specifies CSARQGSSSPLHF.

The chain is built from TRBV6-6 and TRBJ1-1, with D possibly TRBD1 on 5 matching bases. This CDR3 is built from 14 residues. The V end lost 6 bases, the J end lost 6 bases, and 17 bases lay between the germline ends. Germline-derived CDR1 and CDR2 are MNHNY and SVGAGI (reference sequence). The CDR3 sequence: CASSPSGQIAEAFF. CDR3 DNA: TGTGCCAGCAGCCCCTCAGGGCAGATAGCTGAAGCTTTCTTT.